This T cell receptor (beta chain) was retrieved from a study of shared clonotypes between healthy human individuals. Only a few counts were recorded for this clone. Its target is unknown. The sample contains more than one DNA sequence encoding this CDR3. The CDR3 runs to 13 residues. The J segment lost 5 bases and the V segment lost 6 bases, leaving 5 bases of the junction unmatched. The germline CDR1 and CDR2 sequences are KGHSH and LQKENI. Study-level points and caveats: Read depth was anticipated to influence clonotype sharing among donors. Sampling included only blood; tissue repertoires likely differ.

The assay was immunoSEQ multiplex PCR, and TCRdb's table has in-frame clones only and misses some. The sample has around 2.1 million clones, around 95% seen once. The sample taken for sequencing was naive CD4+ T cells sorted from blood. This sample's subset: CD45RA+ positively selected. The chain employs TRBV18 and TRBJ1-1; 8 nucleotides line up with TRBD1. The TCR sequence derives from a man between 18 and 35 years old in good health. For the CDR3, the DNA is TGTGCCAGCTCTCGTACAGGGGGGACTGAAGCTTTCTTT. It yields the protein CASSRTGGTEAFF.